This T cell receptor (beta chain) was identified during a study of blood T cells in healthy people across ages. This clonotype was seen a handful of times. V lost 2 bases and J lost 3, with 14 bases in between. Germline values: CDR1 MNHEY, CDR2 SVGEGT. The CDR3 has 15 amino acids. Using a J-beta primer mix together with a sample-barcoded 5' primer, a second PCR was run for about 6 to 12 cycles. MiXCR, applied by TCRdb to the 5' RACE reads, yields one record per CDR3 protein. This table holds 780,000 or so distinct CDR3 sequences, more than 55% found once. What was sequenced was blood. The chain uses TRBV6-2 or TRBV6-3 and TRBJ2-7; D perhaps matches TRBD1 (6 bases). The TCR was taken from a man in his forties or fifties in good health. The CDR3 DNA is TGTGCCAGCAGTTACCCGGGGACAAAGTTCTACGAGCAGTACTTC. Its protein is CASSYPGTKFYEQYF.